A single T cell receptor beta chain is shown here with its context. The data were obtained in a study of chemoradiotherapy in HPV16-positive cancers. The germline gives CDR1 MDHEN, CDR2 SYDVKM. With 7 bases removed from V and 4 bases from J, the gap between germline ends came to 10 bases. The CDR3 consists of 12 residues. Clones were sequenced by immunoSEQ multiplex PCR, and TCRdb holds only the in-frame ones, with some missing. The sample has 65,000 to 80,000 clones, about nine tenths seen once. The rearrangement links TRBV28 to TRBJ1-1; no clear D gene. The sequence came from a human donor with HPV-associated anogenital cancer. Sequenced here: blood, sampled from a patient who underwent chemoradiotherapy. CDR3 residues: CASTPGSTEAFF. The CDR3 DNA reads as TGTGCCAGCACCCCGGGGTCCACTGAAGCTTTCTTT.